This entry describes one TCR beta chain. The antigen it binds to is not known. Within one base of it there is no much larger clone, and no base qualities were kept. Flow cytometry confirmed the purity of CD4+ and CD8+ cells that had been isolated by positive magnetic bead selection on an AutoMACS. A TCR V beta antibody panel was used in flow cytometry to screen first for clonal expansions, which were then characterized by TCRB deep sequencing of sorted CD8+ fractions. Peripheral blood mononuclear cells were obtained using density gradient separation with Ficoll-Paque PLUS. Nucleospin Tissue or Tissue XS kits were used to extract DNA from CD4-enriched, CD8-enriched or PBMC samples, and a Qubit 2.0 fluorometer was used for quantification. The CDR3 goes from the cysteine to the phenylalanine over 16 residues. Here the CDR3 DNA is all that survives: 48 bases in frame from base 1. The junction shows trimming of 5 bases on V and 3 bases on J, and the gene matches do not reach 10 bases of it. Taken from the germline V gene (reference sequence), the CDR1 and CDR2 loops are PRHDT and FYEKMQ.

The data belong to a study of somatic mutations in cytotoxic T cells in rheumatoid arthritis (dated by TCRdb to 2016 to 2017). For context, the study as a whole: Patient peripheral blood (about 31 ml EDTA) was drawn right after diagnosis and before any treatment started. Some V beta antibody-stained T-cell populations were flow-sorted on a FACSAria II or Sony SH800 at nearly 100% purity, and sorted V beta1+ cells also underwent TCRB sequencing. To characterize clonality, the study used TCRB deep sequencing while asking whether somatic mutations are carried by expanded CD8+ T-cell clones in newly diagnosed, untreated rheumatoid arthritis. For some 68 rheumatoid arthritis patients and 15 to 20 healthy controls, TCRB deep sequencing was carried out. Patients and controls did not essentially differ in median age, which was nearly identical between the groups.

Genomic DNA underwent TCRB CDR3 sequencing using the immunoSEQ assay. Concerning the study's data processing: Patient CD8+ clones larger than 1% were compared against published virus-specific TCRB sequences, and only a few matched. The analyses included only productive TCRB rearrangements. Clonality was expressed as a Shannon entropy-based productive clonality index, with each clone defined by a unique TCRB CDR3 sequence. Repertoire overlap between two samples was calculated from the template counts of each clone relative to total templates per sample. Flow cytometry-measured V-gene usage correlated with V-gene usage from TCRB sequencing, with a Spearman r of 0.61. TCRdb provides this immuneACCESS table in a form limited to in-frame rearrangements. Some clones are lacking; in checked studies, under half of them reflect an unresolved V gene, and why the rest are absent is not known. V, J and clone size reflect that table, while D and trimming were determined from the DNA. Recorded for this sample are about 15,000 clones; just under 75% of them occurred a single time. The top ten clones comprise 11% to 15% of the sample.

Beyond this particular receptor, the publication reports: There was no significant difference in CD8+ T-cell clonality between rheumatoid arthritis patients and age-matched healthy controls. The antigen targets of the expanded CD8+ clones were unknown, and absence from virus-specific databases did not rule out viral specificity. An increase of CD8+ clonality with age was seen in patients (Spearman r ≈ 0.49) but not in healthy controls. In 8 of 65 patients the largest CD8+ clone exceeded 20% of CD8+ cells, and several identical CD8+ TCRB sequences were shared between blood and synovial fluid. The slight underrepresentation of TRBV07 in patients was not corrected for multiple comparisons.

This receptor chain uses TRBV13 and TRBJ2-1; 7 of the junction bases match TRBD2. The receptor was isolated from an adult with rheumatoid arthritis. Sequencing used CD8+ T cells sorted from blood. The nucleotides read TGTGCCAGCAGCGGGGCTGGTAGCGGGCTCTACAATGAGCAGTTCTTC. It specifies CASSGAGSGLYNEQFF. Reference TRBV13 and TRBJ2-1 genes cover what lies past the CDR3, so the full variable domain is AAGVIQSPRHLIKEKRETATLKCYPIPRHDTVYWYQQGPGQDPQFLISFYEKMQSDKGSIPDRFSAQQFSDYHSELNMSSLELGDSALYFCASSGAGSGLYNEQFFGPGTRLTVL.